The subject of this entry is one T cell receptor beta chain. Its antigen is unidentified. This sample is drawn from a study of blood T cells in healthy people across ages. The study's findings and limits: Unknown CMV status may confound age-related changes in expanded clones. More naive CD4+ cells and higher diversity marked long-lived donors relative to aged donors.

The second PCR ran about 6 to 11 cycles with a sample-barcoded 5' primer and J-beta primers. Each cDNA molecule, via a template-switch adaptor with 12 random nucleotides, was tagged. TCRdb reprocessed the 5' RACE reads via MiXCR and lists one record per CDR3 protein. The table has about 1.8 million distinct CDR3 sequences, less than 50% seen once. The TCR was taken from a woman in her forties in good health. Specimen: blood.

The CDR3 DNA sequence: TGTGCCAGCAGCCTAGGGCCGTCAGCTTCCTACAATGAGCAGTTCTTC. Its protein product is CASSLGPSASYNEQFF. This chain links TRBV7-2 with TRBJ2-1, with D hard to call. Trimming took off 5 bases at V and 1 base at J, with 15 bases between the two ends. The CDR3 contains 16 residues. Germline loops: CDR1 SGHTA, CDR2 FQGNSA.